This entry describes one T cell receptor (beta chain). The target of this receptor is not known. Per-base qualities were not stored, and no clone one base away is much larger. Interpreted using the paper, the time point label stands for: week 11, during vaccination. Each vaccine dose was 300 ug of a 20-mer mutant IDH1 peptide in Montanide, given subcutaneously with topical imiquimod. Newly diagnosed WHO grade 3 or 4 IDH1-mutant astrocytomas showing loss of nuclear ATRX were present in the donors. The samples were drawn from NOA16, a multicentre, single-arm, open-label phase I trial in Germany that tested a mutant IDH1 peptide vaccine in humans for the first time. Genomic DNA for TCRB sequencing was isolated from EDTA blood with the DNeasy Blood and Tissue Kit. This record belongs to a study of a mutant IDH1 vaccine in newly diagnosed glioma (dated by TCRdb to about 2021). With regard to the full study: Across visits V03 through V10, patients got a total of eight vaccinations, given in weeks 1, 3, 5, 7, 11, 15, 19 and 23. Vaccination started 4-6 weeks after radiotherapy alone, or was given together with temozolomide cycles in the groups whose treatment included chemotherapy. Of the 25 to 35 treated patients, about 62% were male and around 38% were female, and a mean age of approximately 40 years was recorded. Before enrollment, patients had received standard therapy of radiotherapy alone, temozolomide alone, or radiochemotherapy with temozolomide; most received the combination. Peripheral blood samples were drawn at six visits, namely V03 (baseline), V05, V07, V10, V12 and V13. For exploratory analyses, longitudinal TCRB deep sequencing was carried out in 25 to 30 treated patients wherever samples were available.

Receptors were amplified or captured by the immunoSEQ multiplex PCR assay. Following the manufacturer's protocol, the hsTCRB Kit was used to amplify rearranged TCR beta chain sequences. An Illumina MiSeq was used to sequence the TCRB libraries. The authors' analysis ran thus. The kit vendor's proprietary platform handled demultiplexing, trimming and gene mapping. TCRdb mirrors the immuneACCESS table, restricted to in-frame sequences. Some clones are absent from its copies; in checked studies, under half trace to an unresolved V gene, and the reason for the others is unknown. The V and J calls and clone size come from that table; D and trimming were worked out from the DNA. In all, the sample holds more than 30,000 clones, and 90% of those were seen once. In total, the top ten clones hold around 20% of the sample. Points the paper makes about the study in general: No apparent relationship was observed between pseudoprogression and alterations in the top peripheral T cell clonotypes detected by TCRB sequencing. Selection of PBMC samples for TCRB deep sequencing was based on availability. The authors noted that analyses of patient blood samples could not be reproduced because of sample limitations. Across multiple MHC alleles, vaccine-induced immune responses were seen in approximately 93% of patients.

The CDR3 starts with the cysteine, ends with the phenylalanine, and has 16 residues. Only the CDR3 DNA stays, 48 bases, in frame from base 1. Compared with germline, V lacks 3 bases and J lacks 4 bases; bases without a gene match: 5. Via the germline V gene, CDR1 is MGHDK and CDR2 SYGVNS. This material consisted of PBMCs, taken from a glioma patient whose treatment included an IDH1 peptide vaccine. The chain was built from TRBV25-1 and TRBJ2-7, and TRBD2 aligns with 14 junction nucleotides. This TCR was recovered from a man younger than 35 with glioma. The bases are TGTGCCAGCAGTGAGCCCGGACTAGCGGGAGGTTACGAGCAGTACTTC. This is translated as CASSEPGLAGGYEQYF.